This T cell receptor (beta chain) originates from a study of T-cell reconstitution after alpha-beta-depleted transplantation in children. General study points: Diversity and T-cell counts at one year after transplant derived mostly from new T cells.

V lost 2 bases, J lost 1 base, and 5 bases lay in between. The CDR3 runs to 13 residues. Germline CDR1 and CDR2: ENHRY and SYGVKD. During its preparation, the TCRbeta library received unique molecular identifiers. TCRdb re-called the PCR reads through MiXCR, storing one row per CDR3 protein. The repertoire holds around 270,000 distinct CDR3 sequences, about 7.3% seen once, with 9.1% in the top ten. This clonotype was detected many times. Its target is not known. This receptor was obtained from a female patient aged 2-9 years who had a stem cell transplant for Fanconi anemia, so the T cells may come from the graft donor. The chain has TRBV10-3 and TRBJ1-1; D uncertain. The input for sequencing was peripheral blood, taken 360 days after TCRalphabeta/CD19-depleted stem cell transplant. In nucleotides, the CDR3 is TGTGCCATCAGTGAGATAAGGAACACTGAAGCTTTCTTT. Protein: CAISEIRNTEAFF.